The next 9 T cell receptor beta chains were all read from a single sample in a study of somatic mutations in cytotoxic T cells in rheumatoid arthritis. Method: immunoSEQ multiplex PCR; TCRdb's copy keeps in-frame clones and lacks some. Here the sample spans fewer than 13,000 clones, about 70% being singletons. The sequencing sample was made of CD8+ T cells sorted from blood. These receptors were collected from a man aged 55-75 years in good health.

The V and J genes are TRBV2 and TRBJ2-1; D is ambiguous. V shed 11 bases and J shed 5 bases, with 16 bases lying between them. The CDR3 has 13 residues. The germline V gene has CDR1 SNHLY and CDR2 FYNNEI. Here the CDR3 DNA reads TGTGCCCACACATCCGTTCCGGACAATGAGCAGTTCTTC. Its protein is CAHTSVPDNEQFF.

This clone was detected a few times. This chain links TRBV19 with TRBJ2-2; D is undetermined. CDR3 size: 13 residues. Per the germline V gene, CDR1 is LNHDA and CDR2 is SQIVND (reference sequence). V shed 7 bases and J shed 1 base, with 7 bases lying between them. The CDR3 protein is CASNGVNTGELFF. Here the CDR3 DNA reads TGTGCCAGTAACGGAGTGAACACCGGGGAGCTGTTTTTT.

V and J are TRBV4-3 and TRBJ2-1; 8 nucleotides align to TRBD1. The germline V gene has CDR1 LGHNA and CDR2 YSLEER. With 3 bases clipped from V and 6 bases from J, the junction kept 10 bases outside the gene matches. The CDR3 sequence is 16 residues long. The CDR3 loop is CASSHDQGAIGNEQFF. The CDR3 region has the DNA TGCGCCAGCAGCCATGACCAGGGGGCTATAGGCAATGAGCAGTTCTTC.

This clone was recorded a few times. V is TRBV28 and J is TRBJ2-3; D unclear. Germline CDR1 and CDR2: MDHEN and SYDVKM. Trimming stripped 2 bases from V and 0 bases from J, with 3 bases between. This CDR3 is 13 amino acids long. CDR3 in DNA: TGTGCCAGCAGTTTAGGGAGCACAGATACGCAGTATTTT. Amino acid sequence: CASSLGSTDTQYF. Based on the CDR3 plus reference TRBV28 and TRBJ2-3, the full variable domain is DVKVTQSSRYLVKRTGEKVFLECVQDMDHENMFWYRQDPGLGLRLIYFSYDVKMKEKGDIPEGYSVSREKKERFSLILESASTNQTSMYLCASSLGSTDTQYFGPGTRLTVL.

The genes are TRBV5-5 and TRBJ2-3, with TRBD2 matching over 12 bases. CDR3 size: 14 residues. CDR1 and CDR2 (germline): SGHKS, YYEKEE (reference sequence). V shed 3 bases, J shed 4 bases, and the junction held 0 bases outside the gene matches. CDR3 bases: TGTGCCAGCAGCTGGACTAGCGGGGCAGATACGCAGTATTTT. Protein: CASSWTSGADTQYF.

In this sample, this clone turned up a few times. J is TRBJ2-1 and V is TRBV19, with TRBD2 matching over 8 bases. Germline V CDR1 and CDR2: LNHDA, SQIVND (reference sequence). J was trimmed by 8 bases and V by 4 bases; bases with no gene match: 7. CDR3 length: 14 amino acids. The CDR3 DNA is TGTGCCAGTAGTAGGTCGGCGGGGGGCGATGAGCAGTTCTTC. It is translated as CASSRSAGGDEQFF.

This chain links TRBV19 with TRBJ2-4, with TRBD1 matching 7 bases. J was trimmed by 6 bases and V by 8 bases; bases with no gene match: 10. Germline V CDR1 and CDR2: LNHDA, SQIVND (reference sequence). This CDR3 has 14 residues. The CDR3 DNA reads as TGTGCCAGTTCCATGACAGGGTCGCGAAACATTCAGTACTTC. Its protein product is CASSMTGSRNIQYF. Based on the CDR3 plus reference TRBV19 and TRBJ2-4, the full variable domain is DGGITQSPKYLFRKEGQNVTLSCEQNLNHDAMYWYRQDPGQGLRLIYYSQIVNDFQKGDIAEGYSVSREKKESFPLTVTSAQKNPTAFYLCASSMTGSRNIQYFGAGTRLSVL.

The CDR3 loop is CASSAGNTQYF. The CDR3 DNA reads TGTGCCAGCAGTGCAGGGAATACGCAGTATTTT. V and J are TRBV2 and TRBJ2-3; D may be TRBD1 (5 bases). Germline CDR1 reads SNHLY; CDR2 reads FYNNEI. The germline V and J ends were trimmed by 4 bases and 7 bases, with 6 bases remaining between them. This CDR3 spans 11 amino acids.

A few counts support this clone. The V gene is TRBV28, the J gene TRBJ2-7; 7 bases are a match to TRBD1. The germline V gene has CDR1 MDHEN and CDR2 SYDVKM. The CDR3 is made up of 13 amino acids. J gave up 1 base and V 11 bases, and 8 bases lay outside the gene matches. CDR3 in DNA: TGTGCCGGAAGGGGGCAAGGATCCTACGAGCAGTACTTC. Amino acids: CAGRGQGSYEQYF.